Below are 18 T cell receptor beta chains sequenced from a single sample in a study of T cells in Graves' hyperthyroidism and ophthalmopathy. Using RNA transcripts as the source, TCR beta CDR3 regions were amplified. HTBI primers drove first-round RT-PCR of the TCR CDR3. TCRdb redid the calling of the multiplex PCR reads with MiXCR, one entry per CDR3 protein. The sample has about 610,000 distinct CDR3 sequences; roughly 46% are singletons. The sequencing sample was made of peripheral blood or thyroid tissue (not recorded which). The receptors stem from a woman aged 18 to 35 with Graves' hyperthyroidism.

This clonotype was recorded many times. The CDR3 DNA is TGTGCCAGCAGCCAAACTAGCGGTAGCACCTACGAGCAGTACTTC. As protein: CASSQTSGSTYEQYF. This rearrangement joins TRBV6-2 or TRBV6-3 to TRBJ2-7; 8 bases match TRBD2. The junction had 9 bases not matched to a gene; V was cut back by 6 bases and J by 2 bases. CDR3 length equals 15 residues. Germline-derived CDR1 and CDR2 are MNHEY and SVGEGT.

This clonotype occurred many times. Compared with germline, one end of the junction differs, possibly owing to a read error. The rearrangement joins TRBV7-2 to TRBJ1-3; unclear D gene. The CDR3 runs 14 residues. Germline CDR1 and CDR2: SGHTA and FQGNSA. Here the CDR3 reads CAGSLMRSGNTIYF. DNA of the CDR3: TGTGCCGGCAGCTTAATGCGCTCTGGAAACACCATATATTTT.

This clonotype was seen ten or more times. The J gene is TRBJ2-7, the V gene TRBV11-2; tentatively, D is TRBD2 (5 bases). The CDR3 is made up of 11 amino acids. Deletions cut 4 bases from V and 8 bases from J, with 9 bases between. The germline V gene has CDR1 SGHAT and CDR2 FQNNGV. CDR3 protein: CASSSIGKQYF. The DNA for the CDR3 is TGTGCCAGCAGCTCCATCGGGAAGCAGTACTTC.

CDR3 residues: CASSLRDSPVINYGYTF. The CDR3 DNA reads as TGTGCCAGCAGTTTAAGGGACAGTCCCGTTATTAACTATGGCTACACCTTC. The chain recombines TRBV12-3 or TRBV12-4 with TRBJ1-2; TRBD1 agrees at 7 bases. The V and J ends lost 2 bases and 1 base, in that order; junction bases with no gene match: 10. The CDR3 is 17 amino acids.

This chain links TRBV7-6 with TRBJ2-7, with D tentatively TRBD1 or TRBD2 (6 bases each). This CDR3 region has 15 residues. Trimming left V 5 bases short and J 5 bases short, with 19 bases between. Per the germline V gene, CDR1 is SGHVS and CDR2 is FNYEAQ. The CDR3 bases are TGTGCCAGCAGCAGGGGGGACCAGTCTTACCACGAGCAGTACTTC. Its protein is CASSRGDQSYHEQYF.

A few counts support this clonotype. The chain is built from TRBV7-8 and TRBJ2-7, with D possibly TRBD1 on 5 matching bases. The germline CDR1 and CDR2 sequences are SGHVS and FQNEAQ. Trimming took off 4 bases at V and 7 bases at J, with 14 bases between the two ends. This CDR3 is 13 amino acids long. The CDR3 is CASSYAGNNEQYF. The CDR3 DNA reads TGTGCCAGCAGCTACGCAGGGAACAATGAGCAGTACTTC.

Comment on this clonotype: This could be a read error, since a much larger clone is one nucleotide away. The CDR3 coding sequence is TGCGCCAGCAGCCAAGATGGGACAGGGTGGGAGGCCCAGTACTTC. Translation: CASSQDGTGWEAQYF. The rearrangement uses TRBV4-1 and TRBJ2-5, with 9 bases identical to TRBD1. Per germline, CDR1 MGHRA and CDR2 YSYEKL. V gave up 0 bases and J gave up 9 bases; unmatched junction bases: 8. The CDR3 has 15 residues.

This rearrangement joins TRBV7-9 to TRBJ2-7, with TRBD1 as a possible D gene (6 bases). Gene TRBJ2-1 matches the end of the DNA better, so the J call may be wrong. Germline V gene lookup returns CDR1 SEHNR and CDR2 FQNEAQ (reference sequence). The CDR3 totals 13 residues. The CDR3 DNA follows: TGTGCCAGCAGCTTAGGTAGGGGGAAATGGCAGTTCTTC. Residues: CASSLGRGKWQFF.

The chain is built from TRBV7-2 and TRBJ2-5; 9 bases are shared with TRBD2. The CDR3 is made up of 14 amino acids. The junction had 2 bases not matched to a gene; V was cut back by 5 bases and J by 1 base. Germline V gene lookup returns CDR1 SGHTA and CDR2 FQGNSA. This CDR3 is CASSPTSGQETQYF. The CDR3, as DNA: TGTGCCAGCAGCCCGACTAGCGGCCAAGAGACCCAGTACTTC.

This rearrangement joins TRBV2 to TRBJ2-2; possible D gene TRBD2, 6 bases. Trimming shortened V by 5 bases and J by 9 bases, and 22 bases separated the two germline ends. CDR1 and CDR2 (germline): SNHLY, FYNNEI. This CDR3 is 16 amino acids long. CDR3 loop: CASSLCAGLHCRELFF. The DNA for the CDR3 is TGTGCCAGCAGTTTATGCGCGGGACTCCACTGCCGGGAGCTGTTTTTT.

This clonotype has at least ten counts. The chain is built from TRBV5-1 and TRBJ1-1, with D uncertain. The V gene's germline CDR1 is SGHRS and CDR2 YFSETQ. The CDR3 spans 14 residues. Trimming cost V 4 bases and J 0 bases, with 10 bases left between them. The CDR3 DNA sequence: TGCGCCAGCAGCCCTCCGGGTATGAACACTGAAGCTTTCTTT. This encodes CASSPPGMNTEAFF.

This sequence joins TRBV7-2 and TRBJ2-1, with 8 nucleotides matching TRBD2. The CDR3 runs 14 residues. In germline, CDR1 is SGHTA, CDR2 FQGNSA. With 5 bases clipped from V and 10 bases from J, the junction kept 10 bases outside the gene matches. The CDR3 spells CASSQVSGTGEQFF. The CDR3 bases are TGTGCCAGCAGCCAGGTTAGCGGGACCGGAGAGCAGTTCTTC.

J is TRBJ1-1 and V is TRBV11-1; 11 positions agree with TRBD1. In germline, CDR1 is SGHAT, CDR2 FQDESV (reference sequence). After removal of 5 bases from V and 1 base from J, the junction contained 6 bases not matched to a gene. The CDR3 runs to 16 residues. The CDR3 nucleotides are TGTGCCAGCAGCCGTCGGGACAGGGGGAGGAACACTGAAGCTTTCTTT. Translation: CASSRRDRGRNTEAFF.

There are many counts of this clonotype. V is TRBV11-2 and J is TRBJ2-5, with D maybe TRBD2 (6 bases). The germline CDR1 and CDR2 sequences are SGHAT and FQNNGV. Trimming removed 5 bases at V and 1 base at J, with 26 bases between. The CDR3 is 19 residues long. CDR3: CASSRRGRWGMGVQETQYF. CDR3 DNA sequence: TGTGCCAGCAGCCGGCGGGGCCGGTGGGGGATGGGGGTCCAAGAGACCCAGTACTTC.

CDR3 nucleotides: TGCGCCAGCAGCCAGGAGAGGGGATTCTATGGCTACACCTTC. As protein: CASSQERGFYGYTF. The V call is TRBV4-3, the J call TRBJ1-2, with a tentative D call TRBD1 (5 bases). CDR1 LGHNA and CDR2 YSLEER come from the germline V gene. The CDR3 totals 14 residues. Between the trimmed V and J ends, which lost 3 bases and 4 bases, there was a span of 12 bases.

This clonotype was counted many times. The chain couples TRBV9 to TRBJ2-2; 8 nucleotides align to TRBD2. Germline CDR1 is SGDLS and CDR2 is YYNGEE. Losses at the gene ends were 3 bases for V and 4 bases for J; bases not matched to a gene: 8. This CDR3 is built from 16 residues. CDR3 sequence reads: CASSARLALGTGELFF. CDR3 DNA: TGTGCCAGCAGCGCCCGACTAGCGTTGGGCACCGGGGAGCTGTTTTTT. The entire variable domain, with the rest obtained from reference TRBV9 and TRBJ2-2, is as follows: DSGVTQTPKHLITATGQRVTLRCSPRSGDLSVYWYQQSLDQGLQFLIQYYNGEERAKGNILERFSAQQFPDLHSELNLSSLELGDSALYFCASSARLALGTGELFFGEGSRLTVL.

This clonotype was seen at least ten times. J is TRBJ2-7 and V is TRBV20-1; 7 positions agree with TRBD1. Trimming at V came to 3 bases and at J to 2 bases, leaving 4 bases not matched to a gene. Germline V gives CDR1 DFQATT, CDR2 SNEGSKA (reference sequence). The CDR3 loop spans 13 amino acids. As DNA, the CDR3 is TGCAGTGCTAGCTGGCAGGGGGCCTACGAGCAGTACTTC. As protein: CSASWQGAYEQYF.

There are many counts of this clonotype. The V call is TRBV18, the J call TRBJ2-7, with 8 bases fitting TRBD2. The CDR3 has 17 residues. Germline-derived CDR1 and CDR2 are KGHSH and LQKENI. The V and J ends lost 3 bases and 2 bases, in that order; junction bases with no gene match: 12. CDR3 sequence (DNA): TGTGCCAGCTCACCCGAGACCCGGGAGGGCCTCACCTACGAGCAGTACTTC. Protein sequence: CASSPETREGLTYEQYF.